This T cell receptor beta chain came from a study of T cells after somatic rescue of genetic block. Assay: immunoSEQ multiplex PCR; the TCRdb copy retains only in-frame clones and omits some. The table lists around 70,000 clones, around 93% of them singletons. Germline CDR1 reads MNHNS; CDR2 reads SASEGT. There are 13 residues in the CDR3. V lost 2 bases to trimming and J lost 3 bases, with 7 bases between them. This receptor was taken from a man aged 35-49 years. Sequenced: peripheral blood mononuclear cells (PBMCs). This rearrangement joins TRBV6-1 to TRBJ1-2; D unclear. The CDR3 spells CASSEQIHYGYTF. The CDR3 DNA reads TGTGCCAGCAGTGAACAGATCCACTATGGCTACACCTTC.